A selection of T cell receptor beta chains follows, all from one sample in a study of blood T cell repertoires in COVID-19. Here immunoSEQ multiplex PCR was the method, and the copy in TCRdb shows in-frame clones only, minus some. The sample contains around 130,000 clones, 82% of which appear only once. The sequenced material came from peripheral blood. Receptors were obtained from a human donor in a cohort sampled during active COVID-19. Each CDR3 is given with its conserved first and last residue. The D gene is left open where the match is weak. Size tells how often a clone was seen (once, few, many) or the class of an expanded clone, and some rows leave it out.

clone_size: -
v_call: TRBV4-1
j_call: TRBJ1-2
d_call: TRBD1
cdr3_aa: CASSPDRGQGYTF
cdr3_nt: TGCGCCAGCAGCCCCGACAGGGGGCAGGGCTACACCTTC

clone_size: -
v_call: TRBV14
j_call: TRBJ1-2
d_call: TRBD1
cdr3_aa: CASSPPGTVGYGYTF
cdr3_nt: TGTGCCAGCAGCCCTCCCGGGACAGTAGGCTATGGCTACACCTTC

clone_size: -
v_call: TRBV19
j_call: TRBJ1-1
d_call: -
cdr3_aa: CASSISTNTEAFF
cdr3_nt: TGTGCCAGTAGTATTTCGACAAACACTGAAGCTTTCTTT

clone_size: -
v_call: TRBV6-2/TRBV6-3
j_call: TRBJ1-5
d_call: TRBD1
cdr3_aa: CASSYEGARQPQHF
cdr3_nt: TGTGCCAGCAGTTACGAGGGGGCCCGACAGCCCCAGCATTTT

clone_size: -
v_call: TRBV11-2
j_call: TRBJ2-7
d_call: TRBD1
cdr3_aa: CASSVRDRDEQYF
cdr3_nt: TGTGCCAGCAGCGTCCGGGACAGGGACGAGCAGTACTTC

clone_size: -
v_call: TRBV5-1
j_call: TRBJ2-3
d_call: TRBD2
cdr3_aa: CASSLGLAGARADTQYF
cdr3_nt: TGCGCCAGCAGCTTGGGACTAGCGGGGGCCAGGGCAGATACGCAGTATTTT

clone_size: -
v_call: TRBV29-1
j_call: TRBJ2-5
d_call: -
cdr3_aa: CSVDGGSAEETQYF
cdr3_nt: TGCAGCGTTGACGGCGGGTCGGCAGAAGAGACCCAGTACTTC

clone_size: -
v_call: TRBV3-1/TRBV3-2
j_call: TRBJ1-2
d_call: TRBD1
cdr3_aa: CASSRGQGLYGYTF
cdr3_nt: TGTGCCAGCAGCCGGGGACAGGGGCTCTATGGCTACACCTTC

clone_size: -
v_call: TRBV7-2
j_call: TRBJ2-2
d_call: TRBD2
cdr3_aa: CASSAIAGGNTGELFF
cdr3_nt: TGTGCCAGCAGCGCGATAGCGGGGGGAAACACCGGGGAGCTGTTTTTT

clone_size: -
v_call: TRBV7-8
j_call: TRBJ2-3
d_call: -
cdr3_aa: CASSPSGTTDTQYF
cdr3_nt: TGTGCCAGCAGCCCCAGCGGCACCACAGATACGCAGTATTTT

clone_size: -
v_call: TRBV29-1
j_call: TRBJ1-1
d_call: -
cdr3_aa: CSVGPRGAVTEAFF
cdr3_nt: TGCAGCGTTGGTCCCAGGGGCGCAGTCACTGAAGCTTTCTTT

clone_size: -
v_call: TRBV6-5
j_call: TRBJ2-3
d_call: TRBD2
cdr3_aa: CASSYSRGGEDTQYF
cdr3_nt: TGTGCCAGCAGTTACTCCCGGGGGGGTGAAGATACGCAGTATTTT

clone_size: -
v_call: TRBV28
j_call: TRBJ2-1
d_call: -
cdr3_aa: CASSLTGQNYNEQFF
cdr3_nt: TGTGCCAGCAGTTTGACAGGCCAAAACTACAATGAGCAGTTCTTC

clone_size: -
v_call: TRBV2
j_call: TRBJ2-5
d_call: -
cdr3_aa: CASKTRLQETQYF
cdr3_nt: TGTGCCAGCAAAACGAGACTTCAAGAGACCCAGTACTTC

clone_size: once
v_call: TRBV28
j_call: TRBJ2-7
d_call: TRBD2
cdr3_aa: CASSSASGGAHEQYF
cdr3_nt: TGTGCCAGCAGTTCGGCTAGCGGGGGGGCCCACGAGCAGTACTTC

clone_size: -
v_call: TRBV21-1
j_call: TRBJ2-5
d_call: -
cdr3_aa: CASSKNPAVRGWDQETQYF
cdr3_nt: TGTGCCAGCAGCAAAAATCCGGCCGTCCGGGGGTGGGACCAAGAGACCCAGTACTTC

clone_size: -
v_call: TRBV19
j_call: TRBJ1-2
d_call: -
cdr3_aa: CASRGWERLNGYTF
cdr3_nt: TGTGCCAGTAGAGGCTGGGAGAGGCTTAATGGCTACACCTTC

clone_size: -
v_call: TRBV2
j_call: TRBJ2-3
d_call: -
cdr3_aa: CASNNGYTDTQYF
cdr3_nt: TGTGCCAGCAACAACGGGTACACAGATACGCAGTATTTT

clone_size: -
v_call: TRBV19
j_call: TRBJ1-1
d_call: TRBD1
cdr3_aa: CASSLGQGARTEAFF
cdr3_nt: TGTGCCAGTAGTTTGGGACAGGGGGCTCGCACTGAAGCTTTCTTT

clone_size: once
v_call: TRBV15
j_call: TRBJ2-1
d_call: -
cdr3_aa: CATSSHRAETYNEQFF
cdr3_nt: TGTGCCACCAGCTCTCACAGGGCGGAGACCTACAATGAGCAGTTCTTC

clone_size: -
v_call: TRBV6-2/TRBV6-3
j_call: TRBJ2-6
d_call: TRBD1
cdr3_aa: CASSPDRAGANVLTF
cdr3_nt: TGTGCCAGCAGCCCCGACAGGGCTGGGGCCAACGTCCTGACTTTC

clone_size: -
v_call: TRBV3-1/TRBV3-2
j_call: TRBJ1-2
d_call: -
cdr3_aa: CASSQEGRAYGYTF
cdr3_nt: TGTGCCAGCAGCCAAGAAGGCAGGGCTTATGGCTACACCTTC

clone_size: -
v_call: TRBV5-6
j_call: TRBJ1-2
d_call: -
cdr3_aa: CASSLRTGYTF
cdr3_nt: TGTGCCAGCAGCTTAAGAACAGGCTACACCTTC

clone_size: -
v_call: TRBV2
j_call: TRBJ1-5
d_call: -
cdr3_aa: CASSEGLTGNQPQHF
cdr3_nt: TGTGCCAGCAGTGAGGGTCTGACAGGCAATCAGCCCCAGCATTTT

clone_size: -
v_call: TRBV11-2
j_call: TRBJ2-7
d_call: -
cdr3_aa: CASSLDPIWGVGGAYEQYF
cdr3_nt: TGTGCCAGCAGCTTAGATCCTATATGGGGGGTAGGGGGGGCCTACGAGCAGTACTTC

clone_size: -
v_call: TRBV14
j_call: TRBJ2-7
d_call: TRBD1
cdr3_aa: CASSRGQGNYEQYF
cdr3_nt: TGTGCCAGCAGCCGGGGACAGGGGAACTACGAGCAGTACTTC

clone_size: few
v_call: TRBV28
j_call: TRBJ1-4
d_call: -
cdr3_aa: CASSDSTTNEKLFF
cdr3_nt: TGTGCCAGCAGCGACAGTACAACTAATGAAAAACTGTTTTTT

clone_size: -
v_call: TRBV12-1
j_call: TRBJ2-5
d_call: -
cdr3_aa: CASSVGTSGVQETQYF
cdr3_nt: TGTGCCAGCAGCGTGGGGACTAGCGGGGTCCAAGAGACCCAGTACTTC

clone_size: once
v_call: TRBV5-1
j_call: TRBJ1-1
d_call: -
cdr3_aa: CASTPPGVGSTEAFF
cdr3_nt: TGCGCCAGCACCCCGCCCGGGGTGGGTAGTACTGAAGCTTTCTTT

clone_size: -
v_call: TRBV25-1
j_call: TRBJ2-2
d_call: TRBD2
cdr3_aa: CASSGPFASGGTTGELFF
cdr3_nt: TGTGCCAGCAGTGGCCCCTTTGCTAGCGGGGGTACCACCGGGGAGCTGTTTTTT

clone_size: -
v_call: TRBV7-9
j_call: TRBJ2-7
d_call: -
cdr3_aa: CASSFTQGYEQYF
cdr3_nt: TGTGCCAGCAGCTTCACACAGGGCTACGAGCAGTACTTC

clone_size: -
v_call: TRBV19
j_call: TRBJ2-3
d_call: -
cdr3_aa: CASSIYRGSTDTQYF
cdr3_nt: TGTGCCAGTAGTATCTACCGGGGTAGCACAGATACGCAGTATTTT

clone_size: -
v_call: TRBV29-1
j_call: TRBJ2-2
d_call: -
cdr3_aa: CSAVGGASLANTGELFF
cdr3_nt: TGCAGCGCCGTGGGGGGAGCCAGCCTAGCGAACACCGGGGAGCTGTTTTTT

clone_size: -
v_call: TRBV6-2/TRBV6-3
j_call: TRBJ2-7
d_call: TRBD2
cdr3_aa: CASSYSTSGGYEQYF
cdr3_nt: TGTGCCAGCAGTTACTCGACTAGCGGGGGCTACGAGCAGTACTTC

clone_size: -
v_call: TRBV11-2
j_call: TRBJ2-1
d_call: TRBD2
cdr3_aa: CASSSPVAGGPVNEQFF
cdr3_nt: TGTGCCAGCAGTTCGCCCGTGGCGGGGGGGCCCGTCAATGAGCAGTTCTTC

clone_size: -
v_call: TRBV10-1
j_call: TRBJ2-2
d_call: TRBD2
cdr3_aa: CASGTSGGPNTGELFF
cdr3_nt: TGCGCCAGCGGGACTAGCGGGGGCCCGAACACCGGGGAGCTGTTTTTT

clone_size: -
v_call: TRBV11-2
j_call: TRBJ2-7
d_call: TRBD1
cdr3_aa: CASSLGQGERLYF
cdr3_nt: TGTGCCAGCAGCTTAGGCCAGGGGGAAAGGTTGTACTTC

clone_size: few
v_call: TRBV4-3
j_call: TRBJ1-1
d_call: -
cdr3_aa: CASSQEGVGKAFF
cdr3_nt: TGCGCCAGCAGCCAAGAGGGCGTAGGTAAAGCTTTCTTT

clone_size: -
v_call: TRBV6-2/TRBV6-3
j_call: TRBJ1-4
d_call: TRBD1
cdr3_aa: CASSRDRGNEKLFF
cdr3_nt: TGTGCCAGCAGCCGGGACAGGGGGAATGAAAAACTGTTTTTT

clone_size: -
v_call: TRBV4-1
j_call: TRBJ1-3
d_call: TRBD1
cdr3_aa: CASSNGQGPGNTIYF
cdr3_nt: TGCGCCAGCAGCAACGGACAGGGCCCTGGAAACACCATATATTTT

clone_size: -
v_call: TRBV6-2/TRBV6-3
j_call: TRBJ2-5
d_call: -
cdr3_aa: CASSSHRARVEETQYF
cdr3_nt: TGTGCCAGCAGTTCCCACAGGGCTAGAGTGGAAGAGACCCAGTACTTC

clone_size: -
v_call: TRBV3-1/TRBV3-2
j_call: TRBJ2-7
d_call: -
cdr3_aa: CASSQEQPGRGKFGSYEQYF
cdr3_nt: TGTGCCAGCAGCCAAGAACAACCAGGCAGGGGAAAATTCGGCTCCTACGAGCAGTACTTC

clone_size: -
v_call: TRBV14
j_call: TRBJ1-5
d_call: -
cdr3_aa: CASRSNQPQHF
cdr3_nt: TGTGCCAGCCGGAGCAATCAGCCCCAGCATTTT

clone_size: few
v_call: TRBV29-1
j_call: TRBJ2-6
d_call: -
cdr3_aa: CSVDGLASGANVLTF
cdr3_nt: TGCAGCGTTGACGGCCTAGCCTCTGGGGCCAACGTCCTGACTTTC

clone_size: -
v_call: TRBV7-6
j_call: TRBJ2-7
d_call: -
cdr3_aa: CASSLGWGSDYEQYF
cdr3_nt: TGTGCCAGCAGCTTAGGCTGGGGCAGCGACTACGAGCAGTACTTC

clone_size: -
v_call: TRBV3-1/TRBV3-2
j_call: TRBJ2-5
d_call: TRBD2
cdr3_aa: CASSRLAGGQETQYF
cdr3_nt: TGTGCCAGCAGCAGACTAGCGGGGGGACAAGAGACCCAGTACTTC

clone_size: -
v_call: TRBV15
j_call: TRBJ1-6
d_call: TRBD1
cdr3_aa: CATSRVAGQGVLPLHF
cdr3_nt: TGTGCCACCAGCAGAGTCGCGGGTCAGGGGGTTTTACCCCTCCACTTT

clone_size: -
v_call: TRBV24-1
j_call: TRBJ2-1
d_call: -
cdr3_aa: CATSDLGGASYNEQFF
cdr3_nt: TGTGCCACCAGTGATTTGGGGGGGGCTTCCTACAATGAGCAGTTCTTC

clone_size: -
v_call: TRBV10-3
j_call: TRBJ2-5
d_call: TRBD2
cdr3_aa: CAISWGGETQYF
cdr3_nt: TGTGCCATCAGTTGGGGGGGAGAGACCCAGTACTTC

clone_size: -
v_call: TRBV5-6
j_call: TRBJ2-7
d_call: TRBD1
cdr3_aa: CASSLQGAYEQYF
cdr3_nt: TGTGCCAGCAGCTTACAGGGGGCCTACGAGCAGTACTTC

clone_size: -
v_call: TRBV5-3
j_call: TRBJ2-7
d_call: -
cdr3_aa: CACAEQYF
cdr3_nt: TGTGCCTGCGCCGAGCAGTACTTC

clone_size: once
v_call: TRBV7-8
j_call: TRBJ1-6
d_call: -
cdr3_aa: CASSLGGGSYNSPLHF
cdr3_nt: TGTGCCAGCAGCTTAGGGGGCGGCTCCTATAATTCACCCCTCCACTTT

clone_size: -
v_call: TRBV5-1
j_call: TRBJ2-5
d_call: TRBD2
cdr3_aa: CASTVGRGASETQYF
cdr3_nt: TGCGCCAGCACAGTGGGGCGGGGGGCGTCCGAGACCCAGTACTTC

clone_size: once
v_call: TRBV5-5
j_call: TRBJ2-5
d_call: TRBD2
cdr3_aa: CASSLFLKIAGTGPQYF
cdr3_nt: TGTGCCAGCAGCTTGTTTTTGAAGATAGCGGGGACCGGGCCCCAGTACTTC

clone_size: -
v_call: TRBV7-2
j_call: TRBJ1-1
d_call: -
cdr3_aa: CASSLNKEANTEAFF
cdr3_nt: TGTGCCAGCAGCTTAAACAAGGAGGCGAACACTGAAGCTTTCTTT

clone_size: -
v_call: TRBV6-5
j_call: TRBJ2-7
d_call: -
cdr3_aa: CASSPPFYEQYF
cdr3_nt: TGTGCCAGCAGTCCTCCCTTTTACGAGCAGTACTTC

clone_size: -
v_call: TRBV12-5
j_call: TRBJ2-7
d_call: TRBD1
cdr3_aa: CASGIEGGAFTYEQYF
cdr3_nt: TGTGCTAGTGGCATCGAAGGGGGCGCCTTCACGTACGAGCAGTACTTC

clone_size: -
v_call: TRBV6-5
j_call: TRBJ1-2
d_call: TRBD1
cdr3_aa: CASTVDRDFYGYTF
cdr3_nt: TGTGCCAGCACCGTGGACAGGGATTTCTATGGCTACACCTTC